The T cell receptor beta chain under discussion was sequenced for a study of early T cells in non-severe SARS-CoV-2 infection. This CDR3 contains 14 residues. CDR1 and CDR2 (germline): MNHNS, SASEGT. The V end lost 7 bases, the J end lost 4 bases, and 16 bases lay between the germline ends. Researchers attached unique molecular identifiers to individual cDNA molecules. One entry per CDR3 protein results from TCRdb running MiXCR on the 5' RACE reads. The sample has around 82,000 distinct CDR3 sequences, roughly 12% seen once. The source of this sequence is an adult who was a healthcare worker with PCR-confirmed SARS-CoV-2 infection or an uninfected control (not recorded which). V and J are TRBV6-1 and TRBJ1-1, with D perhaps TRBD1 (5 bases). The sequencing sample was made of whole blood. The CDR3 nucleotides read TGTGCCAGCATCCGCCGGGGGTTGGTCACTGAAGCTTTCTTT. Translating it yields CASIRRGLVTEAFF.